The clone carrying this T cell receptor beta chain was observed a few times. The antigen is undetermined. Trimming took 5 bases from V and 2 from J, leaving 8 bases between them. The CDR3 has 13 amino acids. This sample was taken from a study of response to subunit inactivated influenza vaccine. TCRdb called the RT-PCR reads again in MiXCR, with one record for every CDR3 protein. Here the sample spans 150,000 to 200,000 distinct CDR3 sequences, less than 15% being singletons. Study results and limitations: The authors suggested that every seasonal influenza vaccination recruits few new T cells.

The same sample was also used in a study of T cells expressing NK-cell markers. That study reports: A 5'RACE template switching approach incorporating UMIs was used to make TCR beta cDNA. With an anti-gamma-delta TCR antibody, sorting in several experiments was kept to alpha-beta TCR T cells. Among several donors, these clonotypes also ranked first in the CD3+CD56-NKG2C+ fraction.

The chain links TRBV12-3 or TRBV12-4 to TRBJ2-3; D unresolved. The receptor's source is a man aged 45 to 65 who received an inactivated influenza vaccine. This specimen was CD8+ T cells sorted from PBMCs, taken roughly 12 days after vaccination. CDR3 residues: CASSHRFTDTQYF. CDR3 nucleotides: TGTGCCAGCAGTCATAGATTCACAGATACGCAGTATTTT.